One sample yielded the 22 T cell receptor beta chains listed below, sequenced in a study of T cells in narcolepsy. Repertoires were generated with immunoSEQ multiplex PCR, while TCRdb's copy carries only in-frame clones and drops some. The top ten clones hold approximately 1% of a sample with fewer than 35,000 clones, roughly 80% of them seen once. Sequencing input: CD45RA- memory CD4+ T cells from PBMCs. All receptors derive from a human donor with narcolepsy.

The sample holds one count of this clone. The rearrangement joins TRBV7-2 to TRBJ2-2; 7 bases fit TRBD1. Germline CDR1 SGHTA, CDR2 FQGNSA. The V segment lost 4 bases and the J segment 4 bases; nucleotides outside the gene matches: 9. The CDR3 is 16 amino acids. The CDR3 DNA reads TGTGCCAGCAGCTCGAGACAGGGCGCCGGCACCGGGGAGCTGTTTTTT. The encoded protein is CASSSRQGAGTGELFF.

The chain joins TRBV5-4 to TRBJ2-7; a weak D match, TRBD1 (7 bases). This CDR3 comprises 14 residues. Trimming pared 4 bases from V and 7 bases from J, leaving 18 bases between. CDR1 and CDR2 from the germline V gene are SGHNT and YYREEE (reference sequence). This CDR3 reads CASSLRGGAGEQYF. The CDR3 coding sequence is TGTGCCAGCAGCCTCCGAGGGGGCGCGGGGGAGCAGTACTTC.

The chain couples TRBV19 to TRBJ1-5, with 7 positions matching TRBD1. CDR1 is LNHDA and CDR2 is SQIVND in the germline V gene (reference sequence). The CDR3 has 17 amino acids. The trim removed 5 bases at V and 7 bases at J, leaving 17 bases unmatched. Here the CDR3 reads CASSFRGAGSNGQPQHF. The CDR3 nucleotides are TGTGCCAGTAGTTTCAGGGGGGCTGGGTCGAATGGGCAGCCCCAGCATTTT.

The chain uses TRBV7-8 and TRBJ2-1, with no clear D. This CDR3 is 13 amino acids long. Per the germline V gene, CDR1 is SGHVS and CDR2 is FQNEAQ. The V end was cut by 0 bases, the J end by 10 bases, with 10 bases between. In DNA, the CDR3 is TGTGCCAGCAGCTTAGCGTCAACCTACGAGCAGTTCTTC. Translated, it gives CASSLASTYEQFF.

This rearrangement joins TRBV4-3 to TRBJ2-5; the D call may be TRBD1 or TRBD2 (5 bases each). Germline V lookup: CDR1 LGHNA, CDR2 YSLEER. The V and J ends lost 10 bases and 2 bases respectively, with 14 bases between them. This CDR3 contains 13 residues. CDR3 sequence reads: CATPDGGQETQYF. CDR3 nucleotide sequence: TGCGCCACCCCCGATGGGGGACAAGAGACCCAGTACTTC.

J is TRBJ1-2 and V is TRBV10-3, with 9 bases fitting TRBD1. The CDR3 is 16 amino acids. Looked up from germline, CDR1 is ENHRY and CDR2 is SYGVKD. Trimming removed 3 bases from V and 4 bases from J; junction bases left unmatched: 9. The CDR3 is CAISDRDKGQGYGYTF. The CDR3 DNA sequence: TGTGCCATCAGTGACCGGGACAAGGGACAGGGCTATGGCTACACCTTC.

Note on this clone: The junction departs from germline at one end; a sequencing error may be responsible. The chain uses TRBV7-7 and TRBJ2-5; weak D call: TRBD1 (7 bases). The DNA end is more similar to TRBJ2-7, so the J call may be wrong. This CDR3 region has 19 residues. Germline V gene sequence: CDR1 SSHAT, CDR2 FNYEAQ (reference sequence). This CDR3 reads CASSLAPYPGGGGGYEQYF. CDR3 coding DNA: TGTGCTAGCAGCTTAGCGCCTTACCCAGGAGGGGGCGGAGGCTACGAGCAGTACTTC.

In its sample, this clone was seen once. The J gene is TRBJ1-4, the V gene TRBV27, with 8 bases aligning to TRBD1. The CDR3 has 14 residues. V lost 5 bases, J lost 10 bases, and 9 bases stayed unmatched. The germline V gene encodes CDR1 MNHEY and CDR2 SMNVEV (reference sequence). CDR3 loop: CASSPGTGGGKLFF. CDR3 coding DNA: TGTGCCAGCAGTCCGGGGACAGGAGGGGGAAAACTGTTTTTT. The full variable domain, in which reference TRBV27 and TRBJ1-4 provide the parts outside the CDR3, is EAQVTQNPRYLITVTGKKLTVTCSQNMNHEYMSWYRQDPGLGLRQIYYSMNVEVTDKGDVPEGYKVSRKEKRNFPLILESPSPNQTSLYFCASSPGTGGGKLFFGSGTQLSVL.

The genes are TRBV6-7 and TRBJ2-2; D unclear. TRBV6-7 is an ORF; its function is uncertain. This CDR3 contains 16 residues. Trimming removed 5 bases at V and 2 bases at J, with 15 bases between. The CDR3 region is CASSTFTCGNTGELFF. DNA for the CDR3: TGTGCCAGCAGTACCTTTACATGCGGAAACACCGGGGAGCTGTTTTTT.

CDR3 residues: CASGDPKREAFF. The DNA of the CDR3 is TGTGCCAGCGGCGATCCCAAACGTGAAGCTTTCTTT. The chain uses TRBV11-3 and TRBJ1-1; no clear D. The CDR3 covers 12 residues. V was shortened by 8 bases and J by 7 bases, with 14 bases between the two germline ends. Germline V gene sequence: CDR1 SGHNT, CDR2 YENEEA.

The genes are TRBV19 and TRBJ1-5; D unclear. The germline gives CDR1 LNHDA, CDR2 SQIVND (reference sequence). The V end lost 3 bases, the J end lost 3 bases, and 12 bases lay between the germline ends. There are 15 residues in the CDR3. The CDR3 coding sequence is TGTGCCAGTAGTATTTACGCGGGCTACAATCAGCCCCAGCATTTT. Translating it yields CASSIYAGYNQPQHF.

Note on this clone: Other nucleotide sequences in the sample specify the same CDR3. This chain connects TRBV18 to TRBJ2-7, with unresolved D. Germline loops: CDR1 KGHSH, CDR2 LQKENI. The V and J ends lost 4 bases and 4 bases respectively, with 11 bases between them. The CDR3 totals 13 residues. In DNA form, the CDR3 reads TGTGCCAGCTCACATCCCATAAGTTACGAGCAGTACTTC. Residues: CASSHPISYEQYF. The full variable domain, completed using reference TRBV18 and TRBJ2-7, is NAGVMQNPRHLVRRRGQEARLRCSPMKGHSHVYWYRQLPEEGLKFMVYLQKENIIDESGMPKERFSAEFPKEGPSILRIQQVVRGDSAAYFCASSHPISYEQYFGPGTRLTVT.

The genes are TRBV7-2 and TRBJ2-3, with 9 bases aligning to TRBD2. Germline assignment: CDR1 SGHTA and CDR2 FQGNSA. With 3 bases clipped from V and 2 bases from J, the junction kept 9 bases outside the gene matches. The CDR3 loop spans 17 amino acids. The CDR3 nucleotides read TGTGCCAGCAGCTTCCAACCGGGACTAGCCAACACAGATACGCAGTATTTT. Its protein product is CASSFQPGLANTDTQYF.

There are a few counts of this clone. The CDR3 sequence: CASSQPHGGYEQYF. The CDR3 DNA reads TGCGCCAGCAGCCAACCCCACGGAGGCTACGAGCAGTACTTC. V gene TRBV4-1 combines with J gene TRBJ2-7, with D possibly matching TRBD2 (5 bases). The CDR3 sequence is 14 residues long. Per the germline V gene, CDR1 is MGHRA and CDR2 is YSYEKL. V dropped 2 bases and J dropped 3 bases, with 11 bases sitting between them.

This CDR3 is CASSVEREAGEQFF. The CDR3 coding sequence is TGTGCCAGCAGCGTAGAGAGGGAAGCGGGAGAGCAGTTCTTC. V usage is TRBV9 and J usage is TRBJ2-1, with 7 bases identical to TRBD2. The CDR3 consists of 14 residues. V shed 0 bases, J shed 10 bases, and the junction held 7 bases outside the gene matches. Germline V lookup: CDR1 SGDLS, CDR2 YYNGEE.

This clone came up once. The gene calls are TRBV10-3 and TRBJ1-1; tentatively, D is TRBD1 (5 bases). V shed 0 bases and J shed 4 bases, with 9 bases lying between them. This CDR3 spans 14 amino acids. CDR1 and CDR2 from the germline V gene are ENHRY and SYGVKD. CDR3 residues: CAISESGGITEAFF. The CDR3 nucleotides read TGTGCCATCAGTGAGTCCGGGGGGATCACTGAAGCTTTCTTT.

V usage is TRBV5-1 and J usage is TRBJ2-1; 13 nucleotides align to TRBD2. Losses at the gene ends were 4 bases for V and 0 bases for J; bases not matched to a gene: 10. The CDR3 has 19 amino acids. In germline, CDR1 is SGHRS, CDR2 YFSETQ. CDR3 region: CASSGGTSGVTPSYNEQFF. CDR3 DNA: TGCGCCAGCAGCGGCGGGACTAGCGGGGTTACTCCCTCCTACAATGAGCAGTTCTTC.

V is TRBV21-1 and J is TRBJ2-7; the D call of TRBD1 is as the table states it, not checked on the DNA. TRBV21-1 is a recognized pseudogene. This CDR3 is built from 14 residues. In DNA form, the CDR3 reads TGTGCCAGCAGCAGACAGCCACCGAACTACGAGCAGTACTTC. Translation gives CASSRQPPNYEQYF.

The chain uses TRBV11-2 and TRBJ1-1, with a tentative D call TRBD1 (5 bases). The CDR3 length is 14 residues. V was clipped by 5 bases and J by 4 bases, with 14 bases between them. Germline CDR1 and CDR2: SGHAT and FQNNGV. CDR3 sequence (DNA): TGTGCCAGCAGCAAAGGACACCTGGGCACTGAAGCTTTCTTT. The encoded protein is CASSKGHLGTEAFF.

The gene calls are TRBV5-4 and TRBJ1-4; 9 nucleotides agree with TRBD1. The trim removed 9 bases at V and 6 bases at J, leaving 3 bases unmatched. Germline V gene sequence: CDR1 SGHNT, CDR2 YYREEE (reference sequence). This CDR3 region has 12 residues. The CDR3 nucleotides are TGTGCCACCGGGACAGGGTATGAAAAACTGTTTTTT. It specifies CATGTGYEKLFF.

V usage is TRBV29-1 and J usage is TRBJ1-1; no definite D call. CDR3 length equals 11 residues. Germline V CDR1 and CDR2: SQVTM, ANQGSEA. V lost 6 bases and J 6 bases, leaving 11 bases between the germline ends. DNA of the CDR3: TGCAGCGTAAACACAGCAGCTGAAGCTTTCTTT. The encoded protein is CSVNTAAEAFF.

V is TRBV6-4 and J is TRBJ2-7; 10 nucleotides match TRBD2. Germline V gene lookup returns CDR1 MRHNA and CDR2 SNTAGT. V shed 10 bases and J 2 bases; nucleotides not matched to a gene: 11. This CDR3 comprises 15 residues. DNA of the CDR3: TGTGCCATCAGCCCGGGACTAGCGATCGCCTACGAGCAGTACTTC. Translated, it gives CAISPGLAIAYEQYF.